These 21 T cell receptor beta chains originate from one sample sequenced in a study of blood T cell repertoires in COVID-19. Produced via immunoSEQ multiplex PCR; TCRdb's table is partial and in-frame only. The repertoire holds 170,000 or so clones, around 84% seen once, with 0.45% to 0.6% in the top ten. Sequencing used peripheral blood. The receptors were gathered from a man in his 60s with COVID-19, enrolled during active disease.

As concerns this clone: One junction end does not reproduce the germline sequence, and a read error may be involved. The chain links TRBV7-9 to TRBJ1-2, with 8 bases lining up with TRBD1. CDR1 and CDR2 from the germline V gene are SEHNR and FQNEAQ (reference sequence). CDR3 length equals 17 residues. The CDR3 region has the DNA TGTGCCAGCAGCCTGACAGGGGATCTTGTAGGTGGCTATGGCTACACTTTC. Translation gives CASSLTGDLVGGYGYTF.

This sequence joins TRBV19 and TRBJ1-5, with D possibly being TRBD1 (5 bases). The CDR3 has 14 residues. V was cut by 3 bases and J by 3 bases, with 9 bases left in between. Germline loops: CDR1 LNHDA, CDR2 SQIVND (reference sequence). CDR3 nucleotide sequence: TGTGCCAGTAGTATTAAGGGGCTCAATCAGCCCCAGCATTTT. Translated, it gives CASSIKGLNQPQHF.

This clone was observed a single time. The chain combines TRBV7-8 with TRBJ2-4; D may be TRBD1 (6 bases). Between the trimmed V and J ends, which lost 1 base and 16 bases, there was a span of 14 bases. The CDR3 runs 12 residues. Germline assignment: CDR1 SGHVS and CDR2 FQNEAQ. In DNA form, the CDR3 reads TGTGCCAGCAGCTTAGAGAGGGGGACAAGTTACTTC. Its translation: CASSLERGTSYF. Full variable domain (remainder filled in from reference TRBV7-8 and TRBJ2-4): GAGVSQSPRYKVAKRGQDVALRCDPISGHVSLFWYQQALGQGPEFLTYFQNEAQLDKSGLPSDRFFAERPEGSVSTLKIQRTQQEDSAVYLCASSLERGTSYFGAGTRLSVL.

The V gene is TRBV5-4, the J gene TRBJ1-2; no definite D call. The germline V gene has CDR1 SGHNT and CDR2 YYREEE (reference sequence). The CDR3 length is 14 residues. Deletions cut 0 bases from V and 8 bases from J, with 14 bases between. CDR3 sequence: CASSLGAGSGGYTF. In nucleotides, the CDR3 is TGTGCCAGCAGCTTGGGGGCGGGGTCCGGGGGCTACACCTTC.

The gene calls are TRBV5-1 and TRBJ2-2; 7 nucleotides match TRBD1. With V trimmed by 3 bases and J by 0 bases, 2 bases remained unmatched. The CDR3 length is 15 residues. Germline lookup yields CDR1 SGHRS and CDR2 YFSETQ. The CDR3 DNA is TGCGCCAGCAGCTGGGGACAGCCGAACACCGGGGAGCTGTTTTTT. Its translation: CASSWGQPNTGELFF.

The chain is built from TRBV10-3 and TRBJ2-3, with a weak D call TRBD2 (6 bases). The CDR3 length is 11 residues. V dropped 8 bases and J dropped 7 bases, with 10 bases sitting between them. CDR1 is ENHRY and CDR2 is SYGVKD in the germline V gene. The CDR3, as DNA: TGTGCCATCGACCGCGGGAATACGCAGTATTTT. Translating gives CAIDRGNTQYF.

The chain uses TRBV5-1 and TRBJ2-1; TRBD2 aligns across 9 bases. CDR3 length equals 15 residues. Germline V gene data show CDR1 as SGHRS and CDR2 as YFSETQ. The ends lost 4 bases at V and 7 bases at J; junction bases unmatched: 9. The DNA for the CDR3 is TGCGCCAGCAGCACCGCGGGGGGGCCGCAGAATGAGCAGTTCTTC. Amino acid sequence: CASSTAGGPQNEQFF.

With respect to this clone: The same CDR3 also results from other DNA sequences found in this sample. This chain connects TRBV7-8 to TRBJ2-2, with 10 nucleotides matching TRBD2. Losses at the gene ends were 5 bases for V and 3 bases for J; bases not matched to a gene: 3. This CDR3 has 15 amino acids. In germline, CDR1 is SGHVS, CDR2 FQNEAQ. Here the CDR3 reads CASSLGTSDTGELFF. DNA for the CDR3: TGTGCCAGCAGCCTAGGGACTAGCGACACCGGGGAGCTGTTTTTT.

As DNA, the CDR3 is TGTGCCATCAGTGGGGACAACCTCTATGGCTACACCTTC. Translated: CAISGDNLYGYTF. The chain recombines TRBV10-3 with TRBJ1-2; D may be TRBD1 (6 bases). Germline V gene data show CDR1 as ENHRY and CDR2 as SYGVKD. The ends were cut back, 4 bases at V and 4 bases at J, with 10 bases in the middle. This CDR3 comprises 13 residues.

V gene TRBV9 combines with J gene TRBJ1-2, with D possibly being TRBD1 (5 bases). CDR3 size: 15 residues. Per the germline V gene, CDR1 is SGDLS and CDR2 is YYNGEE. V was pared by 3 bases and J by 0 bases, with 12 bases between. The CDR3 region is CASSAAGGTNYGYTF. DNA for the CDR3: TGTGCCAGCAGCGCCGCCGGGGGAACTAACTATGGCTACACCTTC.

The rearrangement uses TRBV6-5 and TRBJ1-5, with D possibly being TRBD1 (5 bases). The CDR3 is 15 residues long. Germline values: CDR1 MNHEY, CDR2 SVGAGI. The ends were cut back, 6 bases at V and 0 bases at J, with 12 bases in the middle. The CDR3 DNA follows: TGTGCCAGCAGAAAGGGGTCAAATAGCAATCAGCCCCAGCATTTT. This sequence encodes CASRKGSNSNQPQHF.

This clone was detected only a few times. The chain combines TRBV7-2 with TRBJ1-5; 8 positions agree with TRBD1. This CDR3 has 18 amino acids. Germline CDR1 and CDR2: SGHTA and FQGNSA. V shed 5 bases and J 6 bases; nucleotides not matched to a gene: 18. The CDR3 sequence is CASSEKGQGKGRGQPQHF. For the CDR3, the DNA is TGTGCCAGCAGCGAGAAAGGACAGGGAAAAGGGCGGGGTCAGCCCCAGCATTTT. Based on the CDR3 plus reference TRBV7-2 and TRBJ1-5, the full variable domain is GAGVSQSPSNKVTEKGKDVELRCDPISGHTALYWYRQSLGQGLEFLIYFQGNSAPDKSGLPSDRFSAERTGGSVSTLTIQRTQQEDSAVYLCASSEKGQGKGRGQPQHFGDGTRLSIL.

The rearrangement uses TRBV25-1 and TRBJ1-6; TRBD1 matches 9 bases. There are 16 residues in the CDR3. From germline, CDR1 is MGHDK and CDR2 SYGVNS. After removal of 6 bases from V and 3 bases from J, the junction contained 6 bases not matched to a gene. CDR3 residues: CASRRQGGNYNSPLHF. The CDR3 DNA sequence: TGTGCCAGCAGGAGACAGGGGGGGAACTATAATTCACCCCTCCACTTT. Full variable domain (rest looked up from reference TRBV25-1 and TRBJ1-6): EADIYQTPRYLVIGTGKKITLECSQTMGHDKMYWYQQDPGMELHLIHYSYGVNSTEKGDLSSESTVSRIRTEHFPLTLESARPSHTSQYLCASRRQGGNYNSPLHFGNGTRLTVT.

V and J are TRBV19 and TRBJ1-3; D call uncertain. The CDR3 spans 13 residues. The germline V and J ends were trimmed by 10 bases and 0 bases, with 10 bases remaining between them. CDR1 and CDR2 from the germline V gene are LNHDA and SQIVND (reference sequence). The DNA for the CDR3 is TGTGCCACTACCGGTTACTCTGGAAACACCATATATTTT. Translating it yields CATTGYSGNTIYF.

The rearrangement joins TRBV7-2 to TRBJ2-7, with D possibly TRBD1 on 6 matching bases. This CDR3 is built from 14 residues. CDR1 SGHTA and CDR2 FQGNSA come from the germline V gene. Trimming left V 5 bases short and J 6 bases short, with 17 bases between. The CDR3 sequence: CASSPLPRGLEQYF. The CDR3 DNA reads TGTGCCAGCAGCCCCTTGCCCAGGGGTCTCGAGCAGTACTTC.

This rearrangement joins TRBV5-1 to TRBJ1-4; 12 positions match TRBD1. The V gene's germline CDR1 is SGHRS and CDR2 YFSETQ. V lost 4 bases, J lost 7 bases, and 2 bases stayed unmatched. The CDR3 is 14 residues long. In nucleotides, the CDR3 is TGCGCCAGCAGCGGGACAGGGGGCAGTGAAAAACTGTTTTTT. Its translation: CASSGTGGSEKLFF.

This clone is a singleton in its sample. This may come from a read error, since a much larger clone is one base off. Written as DNA, the CDR3 is TGTGCCAGCAGCCGGACAGGGGAAGAGACCCAGTACTTC. It yields the protein CASSRTGEETQYF. The chain is built from TRBV9 and TRBJ2-5; 9 bases match TRBD1. Unmatched junction bases numbered 1, after V lost 4 bases and J lost 3 bases. CDR1 and CDR2 from the germline V gene are SGDLS and YYNGEE. The CDR3 spans 13 residues.

The rearrangement joins TRBV27 to TRBJ1-4; 8 bases line up with TRBD1. With 3 bases clipped from V and 6 bases from J, the junction kept 6 bases outside the gene matches. Germline V gene data show CDR1 as MNHEY and CDR2 as SMNVEV (reference sequence). There are 15 residues in the CDR3. The CDR3 nucleotides are TGTGCCAGCAGTTTCTTCCGACAGGGGTATGAAAAACTGTTTTTT. It specifies CASSFFRQGYEKLFF.

The chain combines TRBV5-6 with TRBJ2-5; 8 nucleotides line up with TRBD1. Germline CDR1 is SGHDT and CDR2 is YYEEEE. V shed 5 bases, J shed 5 bases, and the junction held 11 bases outside the gene matches. The CDR3 is 15 residues long. The CDR3 reads CASRYGQGVGETQYF. The CDR3 bases are TGTGCCAGCAGATATGGACAGGGCGTCGGGGAGACCCAGTACTTC.

The chain couples TRBV21-1 to TRBJ1-3; TRBD1 is taken as the D call from the table, unchecked against the DNA. TRBV21-1 is termed a pseudogene. The CDR3 is 16 residues long. The chain's CDR3 is CASSEPGTGDGNTIYF. CDR3 DNA sequence: TGTGCCAGCAGCGAACCCGGGACAGGGGATGGAAACACCATATATTTT.

This chain uses TRBV18 with TRBJ1-2; 7 nucleotides align to TRBD1. The CDR3 spans 13 residues. The V and J ends lost 4 bases and 6 bases, in that order; junction bases with no gene match: 5. From germline, CDR1 is KGHSH and CDR2 LQKENI. In nucleotides, the CDR3 is TGTGCCAGCTCACTGACAGGGCCCGATGGCTACACCTTC. Translating gives CASSLTGPDGYTF. Full variable domain (rest looked up from reference TRBV18 and TRBJ1-2): NAGVMQNPRHLVRRRGQEARLRCSPMKGHSHVYWYRQLPEEGLKFMVYLQKENIIDESGMPKERFSAEFPKEGPSILRIQQVVRGDSAAYFCASSLTGPDGYTFGSGTRLTVV.